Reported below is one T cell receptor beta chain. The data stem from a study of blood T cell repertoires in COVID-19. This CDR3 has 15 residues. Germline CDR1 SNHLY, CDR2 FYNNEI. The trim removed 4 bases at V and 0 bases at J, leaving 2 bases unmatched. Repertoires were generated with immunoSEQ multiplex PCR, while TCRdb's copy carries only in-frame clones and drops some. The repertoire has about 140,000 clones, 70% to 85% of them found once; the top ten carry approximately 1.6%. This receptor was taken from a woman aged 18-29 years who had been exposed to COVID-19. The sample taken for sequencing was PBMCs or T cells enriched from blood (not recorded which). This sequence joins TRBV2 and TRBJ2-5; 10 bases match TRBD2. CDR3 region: CASSGAGGYQETQYF. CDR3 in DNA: TGTGCCAGCAGTGGAGCGGGAGGGTACCAAGAGACCCAGTACTTC.